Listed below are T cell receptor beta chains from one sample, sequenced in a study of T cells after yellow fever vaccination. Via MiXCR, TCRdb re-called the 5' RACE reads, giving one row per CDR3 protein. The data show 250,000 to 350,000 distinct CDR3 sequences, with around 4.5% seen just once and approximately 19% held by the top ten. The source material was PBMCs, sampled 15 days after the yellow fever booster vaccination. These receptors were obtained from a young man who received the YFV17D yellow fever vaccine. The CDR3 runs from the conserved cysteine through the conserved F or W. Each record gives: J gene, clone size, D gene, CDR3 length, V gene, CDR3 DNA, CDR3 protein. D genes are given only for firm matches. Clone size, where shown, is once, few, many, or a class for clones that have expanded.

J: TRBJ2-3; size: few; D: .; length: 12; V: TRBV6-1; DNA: TGTGCCAGCAGTGCTGGGTTCCATACGCAGTATTTT; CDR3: CASSAGFHTQYF
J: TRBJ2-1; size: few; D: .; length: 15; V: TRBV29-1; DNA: TGCAGCGTTGGAACCGGGACGAACGCATACAATGAGCAGTTCTTC; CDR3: CSVGTGTNAYNEQFF
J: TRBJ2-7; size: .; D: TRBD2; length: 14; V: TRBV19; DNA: TGTGCCACAAAGATCCAGCGGGGATCCTACGAGCAGTACTTC; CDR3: CATKIQRGSYEQYF
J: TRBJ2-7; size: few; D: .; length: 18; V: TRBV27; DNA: TGTGCCAGCAGCCCAACCTCAGGGACCCCAAGGACAAATAGCGAGCAGTACTTC; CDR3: CASSPTSGTPRTNSEQYF
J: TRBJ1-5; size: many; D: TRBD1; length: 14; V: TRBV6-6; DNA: TGTGCCAGCAGCTACGGACAGGCAAGTCAGCCCCAGCATTTT; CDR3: CASSYGQASQPQHF
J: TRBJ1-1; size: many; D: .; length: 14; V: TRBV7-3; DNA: TGTGCCAGCAGCCGGGACGGGGGGGACACTGAAGCTTTCTTT; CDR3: CASSRDGGDTEAFF
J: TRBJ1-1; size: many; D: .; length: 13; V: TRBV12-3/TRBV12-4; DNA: TGTGCCAGCACGCTCCTCCGGGAGACTGAAGCTTTCTTT; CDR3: CASTLLRETEAFF
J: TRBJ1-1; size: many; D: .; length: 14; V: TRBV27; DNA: TGTGCCAGCAGTCCGGGTTGGGGTAACACTGAAGCTTTCTTT; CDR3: CASSPGWGNTEAFF
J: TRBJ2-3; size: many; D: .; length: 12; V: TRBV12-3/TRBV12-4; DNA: TGTGCCAGCAGTTACCGCACAGATACGCAGTATTTT; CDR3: CASSYRTDTQYF
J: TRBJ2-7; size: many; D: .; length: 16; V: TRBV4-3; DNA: TGCGCCAGCAGCCAAGATGGGGGACAAAGCTCCTACGAGCAGTACTTC; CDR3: CASSQDGGQSSYEQYF
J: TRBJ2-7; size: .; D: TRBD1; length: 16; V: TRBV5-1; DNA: TGCGCCAGCAGCAAGCCCGGGACAGGGGTTATCAACGAGCAGTACTTC; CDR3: CASSKPGTGVINEQYF
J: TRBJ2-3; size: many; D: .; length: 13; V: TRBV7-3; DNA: TGTGCCAGCAGCCCCCGACCGTCAGATACGCAGTATTTT; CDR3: CASSPRPSDTQYF
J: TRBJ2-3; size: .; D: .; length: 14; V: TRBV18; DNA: TGTGCCAGCGAAAGGGACACCCGCACAGATACGCAGTATTTT; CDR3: CASERDTRTDTQYF
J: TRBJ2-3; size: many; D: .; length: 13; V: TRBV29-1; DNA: TGCAGCGTTGCCCCATCTAGCACAGATACGCAGTATTTT; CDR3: CSVAPSSTDTQYF
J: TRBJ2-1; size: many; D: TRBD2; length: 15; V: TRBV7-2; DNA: TGTGCCAGCAGCCCCGGGACTAGTGGCGGCGATGAGCAGTTCTTC; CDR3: CASSPGTSGGDEQFF
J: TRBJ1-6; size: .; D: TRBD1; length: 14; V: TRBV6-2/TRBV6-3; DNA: TGTGCCAGTTCCGACAGGGGACTAAATTCACCCCTCCACTTT; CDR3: CASSDRGLNSPLHF
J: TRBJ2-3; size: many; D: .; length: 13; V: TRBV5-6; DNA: TGTGCCAGCAGCCCGGGCCCCACAGATACGCAGTATTTT; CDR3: CASSPGPTDTQYF
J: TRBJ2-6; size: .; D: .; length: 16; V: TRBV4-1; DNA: TGCGCCAGCAGCCAAGGAAGGAGCTCTGGGGCCAACGTCCTGACTTTC; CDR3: CASSQGRSSGANVLTF
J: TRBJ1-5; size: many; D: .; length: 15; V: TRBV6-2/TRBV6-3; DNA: TGTGCCAGCAGTTACGTCGGGGGTAGCAATCAGCCCCAGCATTTT; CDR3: CASSYVGGSNQPQHF
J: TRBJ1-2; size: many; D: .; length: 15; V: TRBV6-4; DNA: TGTGCCAGCAGTCGAGAACCGGGTGTCGTCTATGGCTACACCTTC; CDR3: CASSREPGVVYGYTF
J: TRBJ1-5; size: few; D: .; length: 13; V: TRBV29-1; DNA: TGCAGCGTTACAGGGCTCGGCAATCAGCCCCAGCATTTT; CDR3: CSVTGLGNQPQHF
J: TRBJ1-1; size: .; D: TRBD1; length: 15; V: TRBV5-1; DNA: TGCGCCAGCAGCTCTTGGGGACAGGGTCCGACTGAAGCTTTCTTT; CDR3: CASSSWGQGPTEAFF
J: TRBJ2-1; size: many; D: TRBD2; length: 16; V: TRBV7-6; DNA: TGTGCCAGCAGCTTAAGCGTCCGGACTAGTCTAGGTGAGCAGTTCTTC; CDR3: CASSLSVRTSLGEQFF
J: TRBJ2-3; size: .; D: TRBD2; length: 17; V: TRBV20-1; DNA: TGCAGTGCTACTCCGGGACTAGCGGGGGAGAACACAGATACGCAGTATTTT; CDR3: CSATPGLAGENTDTQYF
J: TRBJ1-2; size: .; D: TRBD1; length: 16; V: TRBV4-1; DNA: TGCGCCAGCAGCCAGACGGACAGGCCGGATAACTATGGCTACACCTTC; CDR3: CASSQTDRPDNYGYTF
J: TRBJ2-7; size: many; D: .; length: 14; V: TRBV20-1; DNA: TGCAGTGCTAGAGATCTAACCTCCCTCTACGAGCAGTACTTC; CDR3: CSARDLTSLYEQYF
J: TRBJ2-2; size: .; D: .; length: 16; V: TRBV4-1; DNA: TGCGCCAGCAGCCAAGACCTCCAGGGGAGGACCGGGGAGCTGTTTTTT; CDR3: CASSQDLQGRTGELFF
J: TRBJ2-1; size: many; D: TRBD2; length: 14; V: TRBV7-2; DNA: TGTGCCAGCAGCGCTAGCGGGGGGGCTGGGGAGCAGTTCTTC; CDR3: CASSASGGAGEQFF
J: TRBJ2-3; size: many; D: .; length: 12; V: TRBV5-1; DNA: TGCGCCAGCACCAGCGAGGGTGATACGCAGTATTTT; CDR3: CASTSEGDTQYF
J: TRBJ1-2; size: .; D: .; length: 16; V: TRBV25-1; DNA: TGTGCCAGCAGTGACGAGTCCCTTGGGCTAGCTCGGGGCTACACCTTC; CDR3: CASSDESLGLARGYTF
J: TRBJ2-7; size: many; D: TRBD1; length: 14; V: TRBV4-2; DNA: TGTGCCAGCAGCCAGGGACAGGGCACCTACGAGCAGTACTTC; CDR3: CASSQGQGTYEQYF
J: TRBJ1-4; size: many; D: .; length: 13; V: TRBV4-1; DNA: TGCGCCAGCAGCCAATGGCGGGCTGAAAAACTGTTTTTT; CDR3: CASSQWRAEKLFF
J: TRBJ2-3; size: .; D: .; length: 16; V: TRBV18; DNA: TGTGCCAGCTCACCCCGGGGAGCGGGCCCCACAGATACGCAGTATTTT; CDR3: CASSPRGAGPTDTQYF
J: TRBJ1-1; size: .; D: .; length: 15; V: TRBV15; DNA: TGTGCCACCAGCAGAGGGGGGGTGGTAGGGACTGAAGCTTTCTTT; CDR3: CATSRGGVVGTEAFF
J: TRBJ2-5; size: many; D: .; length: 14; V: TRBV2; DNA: TGTGCCAGCACTGTAGGACGGACCCAAGAGACCCAGTACTTC; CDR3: CASTVGRTQETQYF
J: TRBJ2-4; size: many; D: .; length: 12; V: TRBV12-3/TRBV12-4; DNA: TGTGCCAGCAGTCAAACAGAAAACATTCAGTACTTC; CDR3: CASSQTENIQYF
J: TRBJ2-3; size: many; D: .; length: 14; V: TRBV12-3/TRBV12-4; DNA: TGTGCCAGCAGTTCTCACAGGACCACAGATACGCAGTATTTT; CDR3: CASSSHRTTDTQYF
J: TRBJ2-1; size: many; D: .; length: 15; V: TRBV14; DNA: TGTGCCAGCAGCCAAGGGTCGGCTAGACGGAATGAGCAGTTCTTC; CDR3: CASSQGSARRNEQFF
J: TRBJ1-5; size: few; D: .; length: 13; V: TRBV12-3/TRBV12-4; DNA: TGTGCCAGCAGTTTGGACACCAATCAGCCCCAGCATTTT; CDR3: CASSLDTNQPQHF
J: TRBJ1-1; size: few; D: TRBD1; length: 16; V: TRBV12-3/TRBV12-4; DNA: TGTGCCAGCAGGGCGGGGGCAGGGGGTATGAACACTGAAGCTTTCTTT; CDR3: CASRAGAGGMNTEAFF
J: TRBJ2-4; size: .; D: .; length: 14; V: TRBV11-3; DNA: TGTGCCAGCAGCTTAGGGGGCCCCAAAAACATTCAGTACTTC; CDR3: CASSLGGPKNIQYF
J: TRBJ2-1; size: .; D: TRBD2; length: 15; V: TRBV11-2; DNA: TGTGCCAGCAGCTTAGTAGCGGGGGTTTACAATGAGGAGTTCTTC; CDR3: CASSLVAGVYNEEFF
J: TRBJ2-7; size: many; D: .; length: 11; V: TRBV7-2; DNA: TGTGCCAGCAGCTTGGGGGAGGAGCAGTACTTC; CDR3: CASSLGEEQYF
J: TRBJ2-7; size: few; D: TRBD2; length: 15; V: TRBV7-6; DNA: TGTGCCAGCAGCTTAGTGGGACTAAGCTCCTACGAGCAGTACTTC; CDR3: CASSLVGLSSYEQYF
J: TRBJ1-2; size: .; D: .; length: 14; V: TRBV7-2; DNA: TGTGCCAGCAGCTTAGCAAGGCCCAACTATGGCTACACCTTC; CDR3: CASSLARPNYGYTF
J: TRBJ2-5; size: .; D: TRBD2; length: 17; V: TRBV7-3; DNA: TGTGCCAGCAGCTTAGGGACTAGCGGGGGTAGACAAGAGACCCAGTACTTC; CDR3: CASSLGTSGGRQETQYF
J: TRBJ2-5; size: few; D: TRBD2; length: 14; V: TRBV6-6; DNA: TGTGCCAGCCGTCCTTTGGGGGGGCAAGAGACCCAGTACTTC; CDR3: CASRPLGGQETQYF
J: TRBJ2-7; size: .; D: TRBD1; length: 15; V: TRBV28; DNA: TGTGCCAGCAGTTTCCCAGGGGGTTTCCACTACGAGCAGTACTTC; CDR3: CASSFPGGFHYEQYF
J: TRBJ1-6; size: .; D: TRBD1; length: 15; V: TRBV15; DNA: TGTGCCACCAGCTGGCGGGACAGAGCTGGCTCACCCCTCCACTTT; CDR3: CATSWRDRAGSPLHF
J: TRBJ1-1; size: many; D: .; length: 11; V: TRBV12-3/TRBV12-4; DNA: TGTGCCAGCAGAGACAGGTCTGAAGCTTTCTTT; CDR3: CASRDRSEAFF
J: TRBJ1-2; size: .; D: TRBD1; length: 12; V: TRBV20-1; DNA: TGCAGTGCTAGAAAAGGGGGCTACGGCTACACCTTC; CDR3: CSARKGGYGYTF
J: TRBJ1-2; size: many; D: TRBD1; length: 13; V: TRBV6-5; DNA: TGTGCCAGCAGTCGTACAGGGGTGCATGGCTACACCTTC; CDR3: CASSRTGVHGYTF
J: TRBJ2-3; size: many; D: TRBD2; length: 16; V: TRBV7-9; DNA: TGTGCCAGCAGCCCACCGACTAGCGGGGGAACAGATACGCAGTATTTT; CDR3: CASSPPTSGGTDTQYF
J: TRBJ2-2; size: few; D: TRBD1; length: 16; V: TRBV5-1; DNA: TGCGCCAGCAGCCCGTCGACAGGGCTTAGCGCCGGGGAGCTGTTTTTT; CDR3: CASSPSTGLSAGELFF
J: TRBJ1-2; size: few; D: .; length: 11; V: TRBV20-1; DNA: TGCAGTGCTAGAAGAGGCTATGGCTACACCTTC; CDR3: CSARRGYGYTF
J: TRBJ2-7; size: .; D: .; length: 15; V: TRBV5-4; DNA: TGTGCCAGCAGCTTGGACCCCCCGGTGGACTACGAGCAGTACTTC; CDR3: CASSLDPPVDYEQYF
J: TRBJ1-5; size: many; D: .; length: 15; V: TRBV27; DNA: TGTGCCAGCAGTTGGGGCAGCGGGCCCAATCAGCCCCAGCATTTT; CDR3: CASSWGSGPNQPQHF
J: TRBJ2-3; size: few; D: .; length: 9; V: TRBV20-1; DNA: TGCAGCGCACTTTATACGCAGTATTTT; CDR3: CSALYTQYF
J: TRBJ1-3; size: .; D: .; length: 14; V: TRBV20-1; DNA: TGCAGTGCTAGTTCGTCCGGGGGCGCGTTCACCATATATTTT; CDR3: CSASSSGGAFTIYF
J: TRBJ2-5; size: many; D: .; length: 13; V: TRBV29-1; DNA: TGCAGCGTTGAAGGGGGCCTGAGAGAGACCCAGTACTTC; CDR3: CSVEGGLRETQYF